The next 23 T cell receptor beta chains were all read from a single sample in a study of T-cell reconstitution after alpha-beta-depleted transplantation in children. Researchers prepared the TCRbeta library using unique molecular identifiers, the study reports. MiXCR, run by TCRdb on the PCR reads, gives a single entry per CDR3 protein. The sample includes a few hundred thousand distinct CDR3 sequences, around 21% of them seen just once. The source material was PBMCs from the stem cell graft donor, sampled from the stem cell graft. The receptors originated from a human donor who donated a stem cell graft to a child with acute myeloid leukemia.

This chain joins TRBV7-2 and TRBJ2-3, with 9 bases aligning to TRBD2. Germline CDR1 reads SGHTA; CDR2 reads FQGNSA. This CDR3 region has 17 residues. Trimming at V came to 3 bases and at J to 6 bases, leaving 13 bases not matched to a gene. The CDR3 spells CASSLPLAGGPPDTQYF. In DNA form, the CDR3 reads TGTGCCAGCAGCTTGCCCTTGGCGGGAGGGCCTCCGGATACGCAGTATTTT.

This clonotype was detected a few times. The genes are TRBV20-1 and TRBJ2-5; D possibly corresponds to TRBD2 (7 bases). Germline CDR1 is DFQATT and CDR2 is SNEGSKA (reference sequence). Trimming removed 5 bases at V and 5 bases at J, with 9 bases between. This CDR3 contains 11 residues. The CDR3 region has the DNA TGCAGTGCTGGGGGGGCGGAGACCCAGTACTTC. Protein: CSAGGAETQYF.

The gene calls are TRBV6-1 and TRBJ1-2, with D maybe TRBD1 (5 bases). Per the germline V gene, CDR1 is MNHNS and CDR2 is SASEGT. The CDR3 is made up of 15 amino acids. With 6 bases removed from V and 3 bases from J, the gap between germline ends came to 17 bases. DNA of the CDR3: TGTGCCAGCAGCCCTATGGGGGTTATGGACTATGGCTACACCTTC. This codes for CASSPMGVMDYGYTF.

This clonotype has at least ten counts. The chain joins TRBV25-1 to TRBJ2-1; TRBD2 aligns across 14 bases. This CDR3 has 15 residues. V was clipped by 4 bases and J by 7 bases; unmatched bases: 3. Germline CDR1 MGHDK, CDR2 SYGVNS. CDR3 amino acids: CASSAGTSGSNEQFF. CDR3 DNA sequence: TGTGCCAGCAGTGCCGGGACTAGCGGGAGTAATGAGCAGTTCTTC. Variable domain in full (rest from reference TRBV25-1 and TRBJ2-1): EADIYQTPRYLVIGTGKKITLECSQTMGHDKMYWYQQDPGMELHLIHYSYGVNSTEKGDLSSESTVSRIRTEHFPLTLESARPSHTSQYLCASSAGTSGSNEQFFGPGTRLTVL.

V and J are TRBV29-1 and TRBJ2-4; either TRBD1 or TRBD2 may fit D (5 bases each). V was pared by 4 bases and J by 8 bases, with 15 bases between. The CDR3 totals 13 residues. Germline V lookup: CDR1 SQVTM, CDR2 ANQGSEA. The CDR3 sequence is CSVGVSLGDIQYF. The DNA for the CDR3 is TGCAGCGTTGGTGTTAGCCTGGGGGACATTCAGTACTTC.

This clonotype has a handful of counts. The chain has TRBV7-2 and TRBJ2-1, with TRBD1 identical over 9 bases. The CDR3 is 14 residues long. Trimming took 5 bases from V and 13 from J; bases not matched to a gene: 12. CDR1 is SGHTA, CDR2 FQGNSA, per germline. The chain's CDR3 is CASSGLTGGYLQFF. For the CDR3, the DNA is TGTGCCAGCAGCGGGTTGACAGGGGGGTACCTACAGTTCTTC.

The table lists this clonotype with a few counts. The rearrangement uses TRBV12-3 or TRBV12-4 and TRBJ2-7, with TRBD1 identical over 9 bases. The junction had 10 bases not matched to a gene; V was cut back by 6 bases and J by 1 base. There are 16 residues in the CDR3. CDR3 nucleotide sequence: TGTGCCAGCAGGGCCCGAGGACAGGGGAGTTCCTACGAGCAGTACTTC. It yields the protein CASRARGQGSSYEQYF.

The V call is TRBV11-2, the J call TRBJ2-1; D is perhaps TRBD2 (7 bases). Germline lookup yields CDR1 SGHAT and CDR2 FQNNGV. V lost 5 bases and J 6 bases, leaving 23 bases between the germline ends. CDR3 length equals 17 residues. The CDR3 nucleotides are TGTGCCAGCAGCAACCGCAGGGGAGGCGGGAGAGGCAATGAGCAGTTCTTC. Protein sequence: CASSNRRGGGRGNEQFF.

This chain uses TRBV28 with TRBJ2-3; 9 bases align to TRBD1. Germline values: CDR1 MDHEN, CDR2 SYDVKM. After removal of 8 bases from V and 4 bases from J, the junction contained 10 bases not matched to a gene. The CDR3 totals 15 residues. The CDR3 loop reads CASEGPGQGADTQYF. CDR3 DNA: TGTGCCAGCGAGGGACCGGGACAGGGTGCAGATACGCAGTATTTT.

This clonotype was found a few times. In DNA form, the CDR3 reads TGTGCCAGCAGCTCCGGGACAGGGTATAGCAATCAGCCCCAGCATTTT. Protein product: CASSSGTGYSNQPQHF. The genes are TRBV7-2 and TRBJ1-5, with 9 bases lining up with TRBD1. This CDR3 is 16 amino acids long. Germline-derived CDR1 and CDR2 are SGHTA and FQGNSA. The V segment lost 4 bases and the J segment 0 bases; nucleotides outside the gene matches: 4.

The V and J genes are TRBV28 and TRBJ1-1, with 10 positions matching TRBD1. The CDR3 totals 17 residues. The V gene's germline CDR1 is MDHEN and CDR2 SYDVKM. Trimming at V came to 3 bases and at J to 4 bases, leaving 11 bases not matched to a gene. Written as DNA, the CDR3 is TGTGCCAGCAGTTTGTCCGGGACAGGGGTTAAAGGCACTGAAGCTTTCTTT. Its protein product is CASSLSGTGVKGTEAFF. The whole variable domain, filled in from reference TRBV28 and TRBJ1-1, reads DVKVTQSSRYLVKRTGEKVFLECVQDMDHENMFWYRQDPGLGLRLIYFSYDVKMKEKGDIPEGYSVSREKKERFSLILESASTNQTSMYLCASSLSGTGVKGTEAFFGQGTRLTVV.

The chain combines TRBV11-2 with TRBJ2-1, with a weak D call TRBD2 (6 bases). The CDR3 totals 13 residues. V lost 4 bases and J 5 bases, leaving 9 bases between the germline ends. Germline CDR1 SGHAT, CDR2 FQNNGV. Here the CDR3 reads CASSWTTHNEQFF. As DNA, the CDR3 is TGTGCCAGCAGCTGGACTACCCACAATGAGCAGTTCTTC.

This clonotype was found a few times. The rearrangement joins TRBV12-3 or TRBV12-4 to TRBJ2-3; 10 bases map to TRBD2. The trim removed 6 bases at V and 4 bases at J, leaving 13 bases unmatched. This CDR3 region has 17 residues. The chain's CDR3 is CASRRSPSGGRADTQYF. The CDR3 DNA is TGTGCCAGCAGACGATCCCCTAGCGGGGGCAGGGCAGATACGCAGTATTTT.

This chain connects TRBV4-3 to TRBJ2-1; perhaps D is TRBD1 or TRBD2 (5 bases each). Germline V gene sequence: CDR1 LGHNA, CDR2 YSLEER. Trimming shortened V by 3 bases and J by 6 bases, and 24 bases separated the two germline ends. The CDR3 runs to 18 residues. The CDR3 here is CASSQAWERDRESNEQFF. In nucleotides, the CDR3 is TGCGCCAGCAGCCAGGCCTGGGAGAGAGACAGAGAATCCAATGAGCAGTTCTTC.

The chain is built from TRBV6-1 and TRBJ2-7, with 9 bases fitting TRBD2. CDR1 and CDR2 (germline): MNHNS, SASEGT. There are 16 residues in the CDR3. The trim removed 5 bases at V and 3 bases at J, leaving 11 bases unmatched. CDR3 sequence reads: CASSNSLAGGLYEQYF. In nucleotides, the CDR3 is TGTGCCAGCAGTAATTCCTTGGCGGGAGGGCTCTACGAGCAGTACTTC.

This clonotype was seen many times. V is TRBV5-1 and J is TRBJ1-1; no definite D call. CDR1 SGHRS and CDR2 YFSETQ come from the germline V gene. The CDR3 runs 15 residues. The V and J ends lost 0 bases and 0 bases respectively, with 9 bases between them. The CDR3 nucleotides are TGCGCCAGCAGCTTGGTCGGAGGGATGAACACTGAAGCTTTCTTT. Translating it yields CASSLVGGMNTEAFF.

The chain recombines TRBV6-6 with TRBJ1-4; possible D gene TRBD1, 5 bases. V was pared by 6 bases and J by 8 bases, with 10 bases between. The CDR3 is made up of 12 amino acids. The germline CDR1 and CDR2 sequences are MNHNY and SVGAGI (reference sequence). As DNA, the CDR3 is TGTGCCAGCAGAGGGGTTGGGGAAAAACTGTTTTTT. This translates into CASRGVGEKLFF.

The chain couples TRBV10-2 to TRBJ2-7; 12 bases map to TRBD2. The CDR3 is 16 amino acids. CDR1 is WSHSY and CDR2 is SAAADI in the germline V gene. After removal of 6 bases from V and 2 bases from J, the junction contained 8 bases not matched to a gene. CDR3 in amino acids: CASSNGLAGMAYEQYF. CDR3 sequence (DNA): TGCGCCAGCAGCAACGGACTAGCGGGGATGGCCTACGAGCAGTACTTC.

In its sample, this clonotype was seen once. The rearrangement uses TRBV5-1 and TRBJ2-3, with 9 bases fitting TRBD1. The junction had 4 bases not matched to a gene; V was cut back by 3 bases and J by 2 bases. Looked up from germline, CDR1 is SGHRS and CDR2 is YFSETQ. The CDR3 sequence is 15 residues long. Here the CDR3 reads CASSWGQGSTDTQYF. In DNA form, the CDR3 reads TGCGCCAGCAGCTGGGGACAGGGTTCCACAGATACGCAGTATTTT.

The gene calls are TRBV29-1 and TRBJ2-1; D is unclear. The CDR3 has 16 residues. Germline loops: CDR1 SQVTM, CDR2 ANQGSEA. The V gene lost 0 bases and the J gene lost 2 bases, with 14 bases spanning the gap. DNA for the CDR3: TGCAGCGTTGAAGACTGGTCTGCGGAGACCTACAATGAGCAGTTCTTC. This sequence encodes CSVEDWSAETYNEQFF.

This clonotype was counted ten times or more. The chain uses TRBV20-1 and TRBJ2-2; D is unclear. Between the trimmed V and J ends, which lost 3 bases and 3 bases, there was a span of 8 bases. The length of the CDR3 is 13 residues. Germline-derived CDR1 and CDR2 are DFQATT and SNEGSKA (reference sequence). CDR3 sequence reads: CSARDGHTGELFF. The CDR3 nucleotides are TGCAGTGCTAGGGACGGACACACCGGGGAGCTGTTTTTT.

This rearrangement joins TRBV7-6 to TRBJ2-7, with 7 nucleotides matching TRBD1. The germline V gene encodes CDR1 SGHVS and CDR2 FNYEAQ. Trimming at V came to 2 bases and at J to 1 base, leaving 5 bases not matched to a gene. The CDR3 has 15 amino acids. CDR3 DNA: TGTGCCAGCAGCTTACAGCCAGGGGGATCCTACGAGCAGTACTTC. This sequence encodes CASSLQPGGSYEQYF.

This clonotype was recorded at least ten times. The chain has TRBV20-1 and TRBJ2-7; D may be TRBD2 (6 bases). The V gene's germline CDR1 is DFQATT and CDR2 SNEGSKA (reference sequence). V lost 6 bases, J lost 0 bases, and 12 bases lay in between. CDR3 size: 13 residues. CDR3 residues: CSATGTFSYEQYF. CDR3 DNA sequence: TGCAGTGCAACTGGGACTTTCTCCTACGAGCAGTACTTC.